The clone carrying this T cell receptor beta chain was seen only a few times. Antigen specificity is unknown. The data were obtained in a study of early T cells in non-severe SARS-CoV-2 infection. Study-wide background: Chains from this unsorted whole-blood bulk RNA could not be paired.

Trimming stripped 5 bases from V and 5 bases from J, with 15 bases between. The CDR3 is 14 residues long. Germline assignment: CDR1 SGHTA and CDR2 FQGTGA. Separate cDNA molecules each had unique molecular identifiers attached to them. TCRdb processed the 5' RACE reads anew with MiXCR; each CDR3 protein has one entry. The sample holds more than 90,000 distinct CDR3 sequences, roughly 9.6% seen once. General study findings and limits: The matching step, a VDJdb search, favored anti-spike CD8 responses and missed private and CD4 specificities.

The rearrangement links TRBV7-3 to TRBJ1-2; D call uncertain. The sequencing input was whole blood. The TCR originated in an adult who was a healthcare worker with PCR-confirmed SARS-CoV-2 infection or an uninfected control (not recorded which). CDR3 DNA: TGTGCCAGCAGCCCTTGGGTAGAAGGGTATGGCTACACCTTC. Translated: CASSPWVEGYGYTF.